This TCR beta chain was observed in a study of response to subunit inactivated influenza vaccine. Germline CDR1 is SNHLY and CDR2 is FYNNEI. V shed 7 bases and J 9 bases; nucleotides not matched to a gene: 10. The CDR3 has 13 amino acids. Regarding this clonotype: Antigen: not known.

Study-level results: Every seasonal influenza vaccination brings in few new T cells, the authors suggested.

TCRdb itself ran the RT-PCR reads through MiXCR, one entry per CDR3 protein. The sample lists over 650,000 distinct CDR3 sequences; 18% were seen once. This specimen consisted of PBMCs from blood, obtained around 5 days after vaccination. The chain joins TRBV2 to TRBJ2-5; TRBD1 agrees at 8 bases. This receptor was obtained from a man between 50 and 59 years old who received an inactivated influenza vaccine. The CDR3 DNA follows: TGTGCCAGCAACGACAGGGGCGCGATGCCCCAGTACTTC. As protein: CASNDRGAMPQYF.